The 17 T cell receptor beta chains below come from one sample, sequenced in a study of blood T cells in healthy people across ages. Together with a sample-barcoded 5' primer, a J-beta primer mix was included in a second PCR lasting about 6 to 12 cycles. MiXCR, run by TCRdb on the 5' RACE reads, gives a single entry per CDR3 protein. This sample has 800,000 or so distinct CDR3 sequences, with more than 20% found just once. These data were also filed under a second study, of T cells of mothers and their children.

Material for sequencing was blood. All receptors derive from a boy younger than 18 in good health.

In this sample, this clonotype turned up a few times. The genes are TRBV5-1 and TRBJ2-4; D assignment may be TRBD1 or TRBD2 (5 bases each). This CDR3 is 14 amino acids long. Germline V gene sequence: CDR1 SGHRS, CDR2 YFSETQ. V shed 0 bases and J shed 7 bases, with 11 bases lying between them. The CDR3 DNA reads TGCGCCAGCAGCTTGGTATCAGGGACGAACATTCAGTACTTC. This translates into CASSLVSGTNIQYF.

The CDR3: CASSLHGPSGDDTQYF. CDR3 bases: TGTGCCAGCAGTTTACACGGGCCTAGCGGGGATGATACGCAGTATTTT. The J gene is TRBJ2-3, the V gene TRBV28; TRBD2 matches at 9 bases. Germline V gene sequence: CDR1 MDHEN, CDR2 SYDVKM. The V and J ends lost 2 bases and 6 bases, in that order; junction bases with no gene match: 9. The CDR3 loop spans 16 amino acids.

The gene calls are TRBV7-2 and TRBJ2-2, with D possibly TRBD1 on 6 matching bases. This CDR3 is 18 amino acids long. The V end was cut by 4 bases, the J end by 2 bases, with 20 bases between. Germline CDR1 reads SGHTA; CDR2 reads FQGNSA. The CDR3 DNA sequence: TGTGCCAGCAGCTGGCCGACAACGGGACACATAAACACCGGGGAGCTGTTTTTT. Protein: CASSWPTTGHINTGELFF.

The chain has TRBV12-3 or TRBV12-4 and TRBJ1-2; D not resolved. Trimming stripped 6 bases from V and 1 base from J, with 12 bases between. The CDR3 extends over 14 amino acids. CDR3 amino acids: CASRQSAVNYGYTF. Here the CDR3 DNA reads TGTGCCAGCAGACAAAGTGCGGTTAACTATGGCTACACCTTC.

The sample holds a few counts of this clonotype. V usage is TRBV6-5 and J usage is TRBJ1-6, with 7 bases lining up with TRBD1. J gave up 7 bases and V 7 bases, and 4 bases lay outside the gene matches. Germline V gives CDR1 MNHEY, CDR2 SVGAGI. The CDR3 covers 13 residues. The CDR3 DNA follows: TGTGCCAGCAACCAGGGACAGAATTCACCCCTCCACTTT. This gives the protein CASNQGQNSPLHF.

The chain links TRBV5-1 to TRBJ1-4; 7 bases map to TRBD1. The CDR3 extends over 14 amino acids. Germline V gives CDR1 SGHRS, CDR2 YFSETQ. J lost 7 bases, V lost 4 bases, and 7 bases had no gene match. The CDR3 sequence is CASSGEGASEKLFF. CDR3 DNA: TGCGCCAGCAGCGGCGAGGGGGCTTCTGAAAAACTGTTTTTT.

The table lists this clonotype with a few counts. This chain uses TRBV6-5 with TRBJ2-7; 7 bases map to TRBD1. This CDR3 spans 13 amino acids. With 1 base clipped from V and 6 bases from J, the junction kept 3 bases outside the gene matches. CDR1 and CDR2 (germline): MNHEY, SVGAGI. CDR3 nucleotides: TGTGCCAGCAGTTACTTCACAGGGGTCGAGCAGTACTTC. Translating gives CASSYFTGVEQYF.

A remark on this clonotype: No conserved phenylalanine or tryptophan is present at the end of the CDR3, so a read error is the likely explanation. This chain links TRBV7-7 with TRBJ2-1; weak D call: TRBD1 (6 bases). Germline V gene sequence: CDR1 SSHAT, CDR2 FNYEAQ (reference sequence). The CDR3 contains 15 residues. CDR3 DNA: TGTGCTAGCAGCTTAGGGGGTACTCAGTACAATGCGCAGTTCCTC. Translation: CASSLGGTQYNAQFL.

This sequence joins TRBV11-1 and TRBJ2-7, with 8 bases identical to TRBD1. The CDR3 has 14 residues. Germline V gene sequence: CDR1 SGHAT, CDR2 FQDESV (reference sequence). With 4 bases clipped from V and 3 bases from J, the junction kept 5 bases outside the gene matches. CDR3 amino acids: CASSSLGQGYEQYF. In DNA, the CDR3 is TGTGCCAGCAGCTCACTAGGACAGGGCTACGAGCAGTACTTC.

A note on this clonotype: A read error may account for a junction end that differs from germline. V is TRBV7-6 and J is TRBJ2-1, with D possibly being TRBD2 (6 bases). Germline loops: CDR1 SGHVS, CDR2 FNYEAQ. The length of the CDR3 is 16 residues. The DNA for the CDR3 is TGTGCCAGCAGCTTAGGATGGGGACTGACGTACAATCAGCAGTTCTTC. It is translated as CASSLGWGLTYNQQFF.

This clonotype came up a few times. The chain joins TRBV20-1 to TRBJ2-1, with D unresolved. Trimming took off 1 base at V and 4 bases at J, with 5 bases between the two ends. This CDR3 contains 12 residues. The germline gives CDR1 DFQATT, CDR2 SNEGSKA (reference sequence). CDR3 sequence: CSARVGYNEQFF. For the CDR3, the DNA is TGCAGTGCTAGAGTCGGGTACAATGAGCAGTTCTTC.

The V and J genes are TRBV21-1 and TRBJ2-1; the table's D gene call, TRBD2, was not cross checked with the DNA. TRBV21-1 represents a pseudogene. This CDR3 is 17 amino acids long. The CDR3 bases are TGTGCCAGCATGGGAGCTAATCGACGGAGGGTCCTCAATGAGCAGTTCTTC. It encodes CASMGANRRRVLNEQFF.

This clonotype has more than one count but fewer than ten. The J gene is TRBJ2-4, the V gene TRBV12-3 or TRBV12-4, with 8 bases identical to TRBD2. The CDR3 covers 19 residues. The V and J ends lost 10 bases and 0 bases, in that order; junction bases with no gene match: 20. The DNA for the CDR3 is TGTGCCACCTGGGCCTTTTTTAGCGGGAAAACTCTAGCCAAAAACATTCAGTACTTC. The encoded protein is CATWAFFSGKTLAKNIQYF.

For this clonotype: One end of the junction is discordant with germline, which a read error may explain. The V call is TRBV29-1, the J call TRBJ1-2, with D unclear. CDR1 and CDR2 from the germline V gene are SQVTM and ANQGSEA. The CDR3 is made up of 14 amino acids. This CDR3 reads CRVDQQRTNYGYTF. Written as DNA, the CDR3 is TGCAGGGTTGATCAGCAGCGAACGAACTATGGCTACACCTTC. Filled out from reference TRBV29-1 and TRBJ1-2, the complete variable domain reads SAVISQKPSRDICQRGTSLTIQCQVDSQVTMMFWYRQQPGQSLTLIATANQGSEATYESGFVIDKFPISRPNLTFSTLTVSNMSPEDSSIYLCRVDQQRTNYGYTFGSGTRLTVV.

The V gene is TRBV20-1, the J gene TRBJ1-2; D might be TRBD1 (5 bases). The CDR3 is 12 amino acids. Germline V lookup: CDR1 DFQATT, CDR2 SNEGSKA (reference sequence). V was cut by 0 bases and J by 8 bases, with 10 bases left in between. The CDR3: CSARETGEGYTF. DNA of the CDR3: TGCAGTGCTAGAGAAACGGGGGAAGGCTACACCTTC.

A few counts support this clonotype. This chain links TRBV4-3 with TRBJ1-1, with TRBD1 matching over 7 bases. Germline CDR1 is LGHNA and CDR2 is YSLEER. The V segment lost 0 bases and the J segment 0 bases; nucleotides outside the gene matches: 4. The CDR3 has 16 amino acids. CDR3 DNA sequence: TGCGCCAGCAGCCAAGATGCGGACAGGATGAACACTGAAGCTTTCTTT. Translated: CASSQDADRMNTEAFF.

Note on this clonotype: At one end, the junction sequence differs from germline, possibly due to a read error. The rearrangement links TRBV5-5 to TRBJ1-5; D uncertain. CDR1 and CDR2 (germline): SGHKS, YYEKEE (reference sequence). This CDR3 spans 14 amino acids. CDR3: CASTLEGFGQPQHF. The DNA of the CDR3 is TGTGCCAGCACCTTGGAAGGGTTTGGTCAGCCCCAGCATTTT.